These T cell receptor beta chains were read from a single sample in a study of T cells in Graves' hyperthyroidism and ophthalmopathy. MiXCR, run by TCRdb on the multiplex PCR reads, gives a single entry per CDR3 protein. This sample carries 300,000 to 350,000 distinct CDR3 sequences, over 15% of them seen once, and the ten largest clones take under 55%. The sample comprised blood. These receptors all come from a woman aged 50 to 65 with Graves' hyperthyroidism. The CDR3 runs from the conserved cysteine through the conserved F or W. D genes are given only for firm matches. A clone size is listed for some rows: how often the clone was seen (once, few, many), or a class if it is expanded.

j_call: TRBJ2-1; v_call: TRBV7-9; clone_size: many; d_call: TRBD2; cdr3_nt: TGTGCCAGCAGCTTCCCGGAGGGACTAGCGGCCTACAATGAGCAGTTCTTC; cdr3_aa: CASSFPEGLAAYNEQFF
j_call: TRBJ2-1; v_call: TRBV7-9; clone_size: few; d_call: TRBD2; cdr3_nt: TGTGCCAGCAGCTTAGTATCCGGCCTAGCGGACTACAATGAGCAGTTCTTC; cdr3_aa: CASSLVSGLADYNEQFF
j_call: TRBJ2-5; v_call: TRBV20-1; clone_size: many; d_call: .; cdr3_nt: TGCAGTGCTAGACTTGTGGGGGGTACAGAGACCCAGTACTTC; cdr3_aa: CSARLVGGTETQYF
j_call: TRBJ2-7; v_call: TRBV27; clone_size: many; d_call: TRBD2; cdr3_nt: TGTGCCAGCAGTTTTAGCGGGTTCAGATCCTACGAGCAGTACTTC; cdr3_aa: CASSFSGFRSYEQYF
j_call: TRBJ1-2; v_call: TRBV2; clone_size: many; d_call: TRBD1; cdr3_nt: TGTGCCAGCAGTCCGACAGGGTTCTATGGCTACACCTTC; cdr3_aa: CASSPTGFYGYTF
j_call: TRBJ2-5; v_call: TRBV7-8; clone_size: many; d_call: TRBD1; cdr3_nt: TGTGCCAGCAGCTTAGACACAGGGGGTAGGAACATAGAGACCCAGTACTTC; cdr3_aa: CASSLDTGGRNIETQYF
j_call: TRBJ1-1; v_call: TRBV29-1; clone_size: .; d_call: .; cdr3_nt: TGCAGCGTTGAGGGGGGGCTGAACACTGAAGCTTTCTTT; cdr3_aa: CSVEGGLNTEAFF
j_call: TRBJ1-6; v_call: TRBV6-1; clone_size: .; d_call: TRBD1; cdr3_nt: TGTGCCAGCACCTTTGATGGCAGGGGGAATGGGCATTCACCCCTCCACTTT; cdr3_aa: CASTFDGRGNGHSPLHF
j_call: TRBJ2-3; v_call: TRBV2; clone_size: few; d_call: .; cdr3_nt: TGTGCCAGCAGTGAATGGGGGGTTGCAGCCACAGATACGCAGTATTTT; cdr3_aa: CASSEWGVAATDTQYF
j_call: TRBJ2-5; v_call: TRBV24-1; clone_size: .; d_call: .; cdr3_nt: TGTGCCACCAGTGAATATAGCAGCAACCGAGGAGAGACCCAGTACTTC; cdr3_aa: CATSEYSSNRGETQYF
j_call: TRBJ2-5; v_call: TRBV20-1; clone_size: .; d_call: .; cdr3_nt: TGCAGTGCCGGGGCGGGGTTTGTGGAGACCCAGTACTTC; cdr3_aa: CSAGAGFVETQYF
j_call: TRBJ1-1; v_call: TRBV30; clone_size: many; d_call: .; cdr3_nt: TGTGCCTGGAGTGTAAACGGCGGGAACACTGAAGCTTTCTTT; cdr3_aa: CAWSVNGGNTEAFF
j_call: TRBJ2-7; v_call: TRBV2; clone_size: many; d_call: .; cdr3_nt: TGTGCCAGCAGTGTTCGCTCCGAGCAGTACTTC; cdr3_aa: CASSVRSEQYF
j_call: TRBJ1-1; v_call: TRBV20-1; clone_size: .; d_call: .; cdr3_nt: TGCAGTGTGCCCGGGACCGTAGAAGCTTTCTTT; cdr3_aa: CSVPGTVEAFF
j_call: TRBJ2-3; v_call: TRBV6-1; clone_size: .; d_call: .; cdr3_nt: TGTGCCAGCAGTCCGAACGTAGGGGGGAGCACAGATACGCAGTATTTT; cdr3_aa: CASSPNVGGSTDTQYF
j_call: TRBJ1-1; v_call: TRBV29-1; clone_size: .; d_call: .; cdr3_nt: TGCAGCGTTGTCGCAGACTACACTGAAGCTTTCTTT; cdr3_aa: CSVVADYTEAFF
j_call: TRBJ2-1; v_call: TRBV11-2; clone_size: many; d_call: .; cdr3_nt: TGTGCCAGCAGCTTGAGTGCTTACAATGAGCAGTTCTTC; cdr3_aa: CASSLSAYNEQFF
j_call: TRBJ1-4; v_call: TRBV20-1; clone_size: .; d_call: .; cdr3_nt: TGCAGTGCTAGAGATGGGGGCGGCAGCGGAAAACTGTTTTTT; cdr3_aa: CSARDGGGSGKLFF
j_call: TRBJ1-3; v_call: TRBV20-1; clone_size: .; d_call: TRBD1; cdr3_nt: TGCAGTGCTAGAGATGGGACAGGGCTAAACACCATATATTTT; cdr3_aa: CSARDGTGLNTIYF
j_call: TRBJ2-1; v_call: TRBV9; clone_size: .; d_call: .; cdr3_nt: TGTGCCAGCAGCGTAGATGGGGCCTCCTACAATGAGCAGTTCTTC; cdr3_aa: CASSVDGASYNEQFF
j_call: TRBJ2-3; v_call: TRBV9; clone_size: .; d_call: .; cdr3_nt: TGTGCCAGCAGCGTTCTAGGCGGGGATACGCAGTATTTT; cdr3_aa: CASSVLGGDTQYF
j_call: TRBJ1-6; v_call: TRBV6-1; clone_size: many; d_call: TRBD1; cdr3_nt: TGTGCCAGCAGTGAATTCGGACAGGGGCCGTCACCCCTCCACTTT; cdr3_aa: CASSEFGQGPSPLHF
j_call: TRBJ2-1; v_call: TRBV20-1; clone_size: .; d_call: TRBD2; cdr3_nt: TGCAGTGCTCCGGGACTAGCGGGAGGGAGGGCCTACAATGAGCAGTTCTTC; cdr3_aa: CSAPGLAGGRAYNEQFF
j_call: TRBJ2-1; v_call: TRBV2; clone_size: .; d_call: TRBD2; cdr3_nt: TGTGCCAGCAGACTAGCGGGAGGGGGTCCCCACAATGAGCAGTTCTTC; cdr3_aa: CASRLAGGGPHNEQFF
j_call: TRBJ1-1; v_call: TRBV7-3; clone_size: .; d_call: .; cdr3_nt: TGTGCCAGCAGCTTTGGGGGGGACACTGAAGCTTTCTTT; cdr3_aa: CASSFGGDTEAFF
j_call: TRBJ1-3; v_call: TRBV3-1; clone_size: many; d_call: .; cdr3_nt: TGTGCCAGCGCGCGGCCGAGCTCTGGAAACACCATATATTTT; cdr3_aa: CASARPSSGNTIYF
j_call: TRBJ2-2; v_call: TRBV20-1; clone_size: .; d_call: .; cdr3_nt: TGCAGTGCTTATCATAGCGGTGGCACCGGGGAGCTGTTTTTT; cdr3_aa: CSAYHSGGTGELFF
j_call: TRBJ1-1; v_call: TRBV5-8; clone_size: few; d_call: TRBD1; cdr3_nt: TGTGCCAGCTCTCGAAGGACAGGGGGAAACACTGAAGCTTTCTTT; cdr3_aa: CASSRRTGGNTEAFF
j_call: TRBJ1-1; v_call: TRBV5-5; clone_size: .; d_call: .; cdr3_nt: TGTGCCAGCAGTAGTTCCAGGGTGGGCACTGAAGCTTTCTTT; cdr3_aa: CASSSSRVGTEAFF
j_call: TRBJ1-1; v_call: TRBV6-1; clone_size: .; d_call: .; cdr3_nt: TGTGCCAGCACATGGGGGTGGAGGACTGAAGCTTTCTTT; cdr3_aa: CASTWGWRTEAFF
j_call: TRBJ2-3; v_call: TRBV11-2; clone_size: .; d_call: TRBD2; cdr3_nt: TGTGCCAGCAGCTTAGATAGGACTAGCGGGGCATCAGATACGCAGTATTTT; cdr3_aa: CASSLDRTSGASDTQYF
j_call: TRBJ2-5; v_call: TRBV24-1; clone_size: .; d_call: TRBD2; cdr3_nt: TGTGCCACCAGTGATTTCGGGGGGACTAGCGGAGGGGAGACCCAGTACTTC; cdr3_aa: CATSDFGGTSGGETQYF
j_call: TRBJ1-5; v_call: TRBV19; clone_size: .; d_call: TRBD1; cdr3_nt: TGTGCCAGTAGTGTCGGACAGGGCGACAATCAGCCCCAGCATTTT; cdr3_aa: CASSVGQGDNQPQHF
j_call: TRBJ1-2; v_call: TRBV12-3/TRBV12-4; clone_size: .; d_call: .; cdr3_nt: TGTGCCAGCAGCTCCCCTAAGGGAACTAACTATGGCTACACCTTC; cdr3_aa: CASSSPKGTNYGYTF
j_call: TRBJ2-3; v_call: TRBV7-2; clone_size: .; d_call: .; cdr3_nt: TGTGCCAGCAGCTTTCTAAGGCTCACAGATACGCAGTATTTT; cdr3_aa: CASSFLRLTDTQYF
j_call: TRBJ2-5; v_call: TRBV20-1; clone_size: once; d_call: TRBD2; cdr3_nt: TGCAGTGCTAGGCCTTTCGGACTAGATCAAGAGACCCAGTACTTC; cdr3_aa: CSARPFGLDQETQYF
j_call: TRBJ2-5; v_call: TRBV6-1; clone_size: few; d_call: TRBD2; cdr3_nt: TGTGCCAGCAGCCGACTAGCGGGGGGGCGGTCGGAGACCCAGTACTTC; cdr3_aa: CASSRLAGGRSETQYF
j_call: TRBJ2-5; v_call: TRBV2; clone_size: .; d_call: TRBD2; cdr3_nt: TGTGCCAGCAGACGTTCACTAGCGGGGGACCAAGAGACCCAGTACTTC; cdr3_aa: CASRRSLAGDQETQYF
j_call: TRBJ1-5; v_call: TRBV10-3; clone_size: few; d_call: .; cdr3_nt: TGTGCCATCAGTCCTCAGGGCCAGGATCAGCCCCAGCATTTT; cdr3_aa: CAISPQGQDQPQHF